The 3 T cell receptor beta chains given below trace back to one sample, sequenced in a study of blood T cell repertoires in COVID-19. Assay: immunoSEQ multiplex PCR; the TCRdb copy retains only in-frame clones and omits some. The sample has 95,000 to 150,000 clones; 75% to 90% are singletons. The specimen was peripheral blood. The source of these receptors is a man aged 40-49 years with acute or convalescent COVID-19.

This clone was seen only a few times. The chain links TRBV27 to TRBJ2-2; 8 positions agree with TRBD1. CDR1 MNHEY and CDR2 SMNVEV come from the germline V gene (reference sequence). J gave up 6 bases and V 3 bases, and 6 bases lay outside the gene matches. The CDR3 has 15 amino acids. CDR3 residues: CASSLGRGLPGELFF. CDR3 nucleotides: TGTGCCAGCAGTTTGGGCAGGGGGCTTCCCGGGGAGCTGTTTTTT.

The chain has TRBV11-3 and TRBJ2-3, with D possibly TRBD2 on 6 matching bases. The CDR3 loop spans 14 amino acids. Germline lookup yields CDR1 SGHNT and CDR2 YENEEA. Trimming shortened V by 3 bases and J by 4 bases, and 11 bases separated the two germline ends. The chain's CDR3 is CASSLGGRADTQYF. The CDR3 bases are TGTGCCAGCAGCTTGGGGGGACGCGCAGATACGCAGTATTTT.

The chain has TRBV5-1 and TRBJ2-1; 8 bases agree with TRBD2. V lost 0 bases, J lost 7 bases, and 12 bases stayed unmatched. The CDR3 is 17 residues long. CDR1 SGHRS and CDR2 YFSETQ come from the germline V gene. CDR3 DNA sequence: TGCGCCAGCAGCTTGGCCCCCGGGGGGGCGAGGGCAAATGAGCAGTTCTTC. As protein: CASSLAPGGARANEQFF.